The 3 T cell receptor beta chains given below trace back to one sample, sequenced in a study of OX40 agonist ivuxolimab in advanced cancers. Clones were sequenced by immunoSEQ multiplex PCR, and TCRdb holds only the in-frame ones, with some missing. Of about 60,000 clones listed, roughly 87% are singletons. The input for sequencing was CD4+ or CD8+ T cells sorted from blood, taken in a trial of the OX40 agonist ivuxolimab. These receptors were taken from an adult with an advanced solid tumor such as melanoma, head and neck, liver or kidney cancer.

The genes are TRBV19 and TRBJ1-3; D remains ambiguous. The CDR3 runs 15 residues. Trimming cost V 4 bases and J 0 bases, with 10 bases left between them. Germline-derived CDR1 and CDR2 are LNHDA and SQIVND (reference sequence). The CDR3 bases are TGTGCCAGTAGTACCCCAGATTACTCTGGAAACACCATATATTTT. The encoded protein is CASSTPDYSGNTIYF.

Here the CDR3 reads CASSFFRGSNQPQHF. Written as DNA, the CDR3 is TGTGCCAGCAGCTTTTTCAGGGGAAGCAATCAGCCCCAGCATTTT. J is TRBJ1-5 and V is TRBV7-2; the D gene is possibly TRBD1 (6 bases). The CDR3 extends over 15 amino acids. The ends were cut back, 3 bases at V and 1 base at J, with 10 bases in the middle. Per the germline V gene, CDR1 is SGHTA and CDR2 is FQGNSA.

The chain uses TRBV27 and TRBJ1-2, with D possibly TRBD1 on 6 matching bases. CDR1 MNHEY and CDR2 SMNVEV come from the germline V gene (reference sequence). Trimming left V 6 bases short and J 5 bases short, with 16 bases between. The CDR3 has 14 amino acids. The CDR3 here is CASSRSGGGYGYTF. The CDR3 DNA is TGTGCCAGCAGCCGATCAGGAGGGGGATATGGCTACACCTTC.